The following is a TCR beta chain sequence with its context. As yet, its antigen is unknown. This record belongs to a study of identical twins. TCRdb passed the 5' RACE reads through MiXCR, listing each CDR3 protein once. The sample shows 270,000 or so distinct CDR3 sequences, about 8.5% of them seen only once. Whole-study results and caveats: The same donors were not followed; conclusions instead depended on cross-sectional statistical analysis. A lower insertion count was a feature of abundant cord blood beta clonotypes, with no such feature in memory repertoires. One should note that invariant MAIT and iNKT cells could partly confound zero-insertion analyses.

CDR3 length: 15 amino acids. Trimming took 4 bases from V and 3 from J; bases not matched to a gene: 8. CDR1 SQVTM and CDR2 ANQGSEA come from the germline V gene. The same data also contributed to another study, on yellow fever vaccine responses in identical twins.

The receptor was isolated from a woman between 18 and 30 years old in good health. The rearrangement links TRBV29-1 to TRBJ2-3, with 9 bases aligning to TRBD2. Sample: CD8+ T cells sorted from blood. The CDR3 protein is CSVGVAGDPTDTQYF. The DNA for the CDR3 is TGCAGCGTTGGAGTAGCGGGGGACCCGACAGATACGCAGTATTTT.